The 21 T cell receptor beta chains below were found in one sample sequenced in a study of shared clonotypes between healthy human individuals. Method: immunoSEQ multiplex PCR; TCRdb's copy keeps in-frame clones and lacks some. The sample lists 450,000 to 500,000 clones, approximately 78% occurring once. Input material: PBMCs. The receptors derive from a woman aged 40 to 50 in good health. Some clones in this sample may be carry-over from other donors' samples.

J is TRBJ1-4 and V is TRBV28, with TRBD1 matching over 7 bases. In germline, CDR1 is MDHEN, CDR2 SYDVKM. The CDR3 length is 15 residues. Trimming removed 6 bases from V and 7 bases from J; junction bases left unmatched: 11. CDR3 residues: CASRMIGGGGEKLFF. The CDR3, as DNA: TGTGCCAGCAGGATGATAGGGGGCGGCGGTGAAAAACTGTTTTTT.

Concerning this clone itself: One base away lies a much larger clone, so this may be a sequencing read error. DNA for the CDR3: TGTGCCAGCAGCTTAGATGGGGCAGATACGCAGTATTTT. Translation: CASSLDGADTQYF. J is TRBJ2-3 and V is TRBV7-3; no firm D call. CDR1 is SGHTA and CDR2 is FQGTGA in the germline V gene. Trimming removed 2 bases from V and 4 bases from J, with 7 bases in between. CDR3 length: 13 residues.

The V call is TRBV5-8, the J call TRBJ1-2; D is unresolved. V lost 4 bases, J lost 4 bases, and 17 bases lay in between. CDR1 SGHTS and CDR2 YDEGEE come from the germline V gene. The CDR3 runs 15 residues. CDR3 sequence reads: CASSNRRPGVYGYTF. The CDR3 coding sequence is TGTGCCAGCAGCAACCGACGCCCGGGCGTCTATGGCTACACCTTC.

The genes are TRBV7-9 and TRBJ2-5; 11 bases map to TRBD2. J gave up 5 bases and V 5 bases, and 10 bases lay outside the gene matches. Germline CDR1 reads SEHNR; CDR2 reads FQNEAQ (reference sequence). The CDR3 covers 16 residues. CDR3 sequence reads: CASSPGSGRALETQYF. The CDR3 coding sequence is TGTGCCAGCAGCCCGGGTAGCGGGAGGGCTCTGGAGACCCAGTACTTC.

The chain has TRBV19 and TRBJ2-2; 10 positions agree with TRBD1. Germline CDR1 is LNHDA and CDR2 is SQIVND (reference sequence). The CDR3 runs 17 residues. V shed 7 bases and J 5 bases; nucleotides not matched to a gene: 13. This CDR3 is CASNRSRDRGLTGELFF. CDR3 DNA: TGTGCCAGTAACCGTAGCCGGGACAGGGGATTGACCGGGGAGCTGTTTTTT.

This chain connects TRBV5-6 to TRBJ1-1; D is undetermined. The V gene lost 2 bases and the J gene lost 2 bases, with 7 bases spanning the gap. CDR3 size: 13 residues. Germline loops: CDR1 SGHDT, CDR2 YYEEEE. The CDR3 protein is CASSFPTNTEAFF. Here the CDR3 DNA reads TGTGCCAGCAGCTTCCCCACAAACACTGAAGCTTTCTTT.

V gene TRBV19 combines with J gene TRBJ2-7, with a weak D call TRBD2 (6 bases). Germline-derived CDR1 and CDR2 are LNHDA and SQIVND (reference sequence). There are 14 residues in the CDR3. V lost 3 bases and J lost 3, with 12 bases in between. As DNA, the CDR3 is TGTGCCAGTAGTATTGGGGGAGGACGCTACGAGCAGTACTTC. As protein: CASSIGGGRYEQYF.

The rearrangement joins TRBV28 to TRBJ1-3; D not resolved. CDR1 and CDR2 (germline): MDHEN, SYDVKM. The CDR3 runs to 14 residues. Trimming took 6 bases from V and 0 from J, leaving 9 bases between them. The CDR3 DNA sequence: TGTGCCAGCAGCCGTCCCGGCTCTGGAAACACCATATATTTT. It is translated as CASSRPGSGNTIYF.

The chain is built from TRBV11-1 and TRBJ2-7; the D is unclear. Trimming cost V 5 bases and J 3 bases, with 14 bases left between them. The germline gives CDR1 SGHAT, CDR2 FQDESV (reference sequence). CDR3 length: 14 residues. Written as DNA, the CDR3 is TGTGCCAGCAGCAACCTAGTCGGCCACTACGAGCAGTACTTC. This translates into CASSNLVGHYEQYF.

The chain joins TRBV7-9 to TRBJ2-5; 9 positions agree with TRBD1. The CDR3 totals 17 residues. The ends lost 5 bases at V and 4 bases at J; junction bases unmatched: 14. From germline, CDR1 is SEHNR and CDR2 FQNEAQ (reference sequence). The CDR3 loop reads CASSPYRGRTRGETQYF. The CDR3 DNA follows: TGTGCCAGCAGCCCCTACAGGGGGCGCACCCGCGGAGAGACCCAGTACTTC.

The chain combines TRBV4-1 with TRBJ2-7, with TRBD2 matching over 14 bases. The germline V gene encodes CDR1 MGHRA and CDR2 YSYEKL. The trim removed 4 bases at V and 5 bases at J, leaving 10 bases unmatched. CDR3 length: 17 amino acids. DNA of the CDR3: TGCGCCAGCAGCCCACAGGCCTCGGGACTAGCGGGAGACGAGCAGTACTTC. Amino acid sequence: CASSPQASGLAGDEQYF.

This CDR3 is CASSLLASGMDTQYF. CDR3 coding DNA: TGTGCCAGCAGCTTGTTGGCTAGCGGGATGGATACGCAGTATTTT. J is TRBJ2-3 and V is TRBV7-8, with 9 bases fitting TRBD2. Trimming removed 3 bases from V and 6 bases from J; junction bases left unmatched: 7. Germline CDR1 reads SGHVS; CDR2 reads FQNEAQ. The CDR3 spans 15 residues.

This clone was seen more than once but under ten times. The chain uses TRBV11-2 and TRBJ2-3, with 8 bases lining up with TRBD2. Unmatched junction bases numbered 5, after V lost 1 base and J lost 5 bases. This CDR3 contains 15 residues. Germline lookup yields CDR1 SGHAT and CDR2 FQNNGV. The CDR3 here is CASSLGPAGVDTQYF. As DNA, the CDR3 is TGTGCCAGCAGCTTAGGCCCAGCGGGAGTAGATACGCAGTATTTT.

This clone was seen many times. The chain carries TRBV29-1 and TRBJ2-3; 14 bases map to TRBD2. The CDR3 runs 15 residues. CDR1 is SQVTM, CDR2 ANQGSEA, per germline. Losses at the gene ends were 7 bases for V and 3 bases for J; bases not matched to a gene: 6. CDR3 sequence (DNA): TGCAGCGGAGAGACTAGCGGGAGGGCAACAGATACGCAGTATTTT. Protein product: CSGETSGRATDTQYF.

The V gene is TRBV4-2, the J gene TRBJ2-2, with 10 bases lining up with TRBD2. The CDR3 is 15 amino acids. The V segment lost 3 bases and the J segment 7 bases; nucleotides outside the gene matches: 5. The germline V gene has CDR1 LGHNA and CDR2 YNFKEQ. Here the CDR3 reads CASSHLAGEGGELFF. The CDR3 bases are TGTGCCAGCAGCCATCTAGCGGGAGAGGGCGGGGAGCTGTTTTTT.

In its sample, this clone was seen many times. This chain connects TRBV4-3 to TRBJ2-7; 8 bases agree with TRBD2. Germline V gene data show CDR1 as LGHNA and CDR2 as YSLEER. CDR3 length equals 16 residues. V trimming: 1 base; J trimming: 4 bases; junction bases outside the gene matches: 9. CDR3 protein: CASSQGVGSGSYEQYF. CDR3 bases: TGCGCCAGCAGCCAAGGGGTGGGAAGCGGGAGTTACGAGCAGTACTTC.

The J gene is TRBJ2-1, the V gene TRBV29-1; D remains unclear. The CDR3 spans 10 residues. Germline CDR1 SQVTM, CDR2 ANQGSEA. V was shortened by 4 bases and J by 8 bases, with 6 bases between the two germline ends. The CDR3 is CSVGGYEQFF. The CDR3 bases are TGCAGCGTTGGCGGCTATGAGCAGTTCTTC.

This clone was counted between two and nine times. The rearrangement joins TRBV19 to TRBJ2-3; D remains unclear. CDR1 is LNHDA and CDR2 is SQIVND in the germline V gene (reference sequence). This CDR3 spans 13 amino acids. Trimming pared 2 bases from V and 3 bases from J, leaving 6 bases between. DNA of the CDR3: TGTGCCAGTAGTATATCAGTAACAGATACGCAGTATTTT. Translating gives CASSISVTDTQYF.

The chain joins TRBV29-1 to TRBJ2-7, with 11 bases matching TRBD2. CDR1 and CDR2 from the germline V gene are SQVTM and ANQGSEA. J was trimmed by 2 bases and V by 7 bases; bases with no gene match: 10. The CDR3 has 15 amino acids. CDR3 sequence reads: CSAATGLAGTYEQYF. The CDR3 DNA reads TGCAGCGCAGCCACCGGACTAGCGGGCACCTACGAGCAGTACTTC.

The chain is built from TRBV15 and TRBJ1-2, with 9 bases that match TRBD1. This CDR3 has 15 amino acids. Germline CDR1 LNHNV, CDR2 YYDKDF (reference sequence). Trimming removed 5 bases from V and 5 bases from J; junction bases left unmatched: 9. As DNA, the CDR3 is TGTGCCACCAGCCTTCTGGACAGGGGTGGTTATGGCTACACCTTC. Amino acid sequence: CATSLLDRGGYGYTF.

V usage is TRBV6-6 and J usage is TRBJ2-3, with 8 bases identical to TRBD1. The V gene end was trimmed by 6 bases and the J gene end by 2 bases; junction bases not matched to a gene: 7. The germline V gene has CDR1 MNHNY and CDR2 SVGAGI (reference sequence). This CDR3 has 15 amino acids. CDR3 amino acids: CASSAGQGPTDTQYF. The DNA of the CDR3 is TGTGCCAGCAGCGCCGGACAGGGTCCCACAGATACGCAGTATTTT.